This paragraph covers one TCR beta chain sequence. This clone was seen once. The specificity of this receptor is unknown. No base-level quality is on record; no much larger clone is a single base apart. TCRbeta CDR3 regions were amplified from genomic DNA using the immunoSEQ Assay, a bias-controlled multiplex PCR. In the original analysis: Within the assay, amplification of reference gene primers was used to estimate how many nucleated cells each sample contained. To quantify the absolute abundance of each unique TCRbeta CDR3 rearrangement, sequence reads were collapsed and filtered. For each sample, productive Simpson clonality was calculated as the square root of Simpson's diversity index over productive rearrangements. Sourced from immuneACCESS, this table was stored by TCRdb with only in-frame sequences that have V and J called. A share of the clones is absent; for the studies checked, an unresolved V gene accounts for under half, and the remainder has no known explanation. V and J calls and clone size are those listed in that table; D and trimming were worked out from the DNA. This sample has tens of thousands of clones in its table, and around 90% of those were observed once. Of the sample, over 5% is held by the ten largest clones.

The data stem from a study of blood T cell repertoires in COVID-19 (dated by TCRdb to the early 2020s). In terms of the full investigation: The collaborator samples originated in the United States, Italy and Spain and spanned the acute and convalescent phases of COVID-19. The repertoires were made available in a free public database intended to serve as a resource for research on the immune response to SARS-CoV-2. A de-identified subject ID, COVID-19 status, age in years and sex were almost always included in the sample metadata. The material from the prospective study consisted of cDNA or gDNA derived from T cells, B-cell-depleted T cells, or PBMCs. Samples came from the ongoing ImmuneRACE study (first 160 participants) plus 1,254 subjects from 6 global collaborators. Where HLA class I and class II types were available, the types were taken from metadata supplied by the sample provider, not from assay-based typing. Deeply sampled blood TCRbeta repertoires from subjects exposed to, actively infected with, or recovered from COVID-19 were included in the dataset.

What the study reported, not specific to this receptor: The quantity of clinical and demographic metadata differed by source and by participant and was supplied without curation.

One collaborating source in Seattle enrolled patients during active infection and followed them longitudinally through the course of disease. The collaborating institutions used their own protocols to collect whole blood in K2EDTA tubes. For TCRbeta analysis, collaborators shipped samples in one of three forms: frozen whole blood, isolated PBMCs, or DNA extracted from either of those sample types. The germline V gene sets CDR1 to SGHTA and CDR2 to FQGNSA. Counted from cysteine to phenylalanine, this CDR3 has 13 amino acids. Only CDR3 DNA remains: 39 bases, in frame from the first base. A distance of 16 bases separates the germline ends of V and J, which lose 5 bases and 9 bases respectively.

Sequencing input: peripheral blood. The receptor chain draws on TRBV7-2 and TRBJ1-1, with no confidently assigned D gene. This receptor was obtained from a man aged 55-75 years with COVID-19, enrolled during active disease. The DNA is as follows: TGTGCCAGCAGCCTGAGTCGGTTTACTCAAGCTTTCTTT. It is translated as CASSLSRFTQAFF.